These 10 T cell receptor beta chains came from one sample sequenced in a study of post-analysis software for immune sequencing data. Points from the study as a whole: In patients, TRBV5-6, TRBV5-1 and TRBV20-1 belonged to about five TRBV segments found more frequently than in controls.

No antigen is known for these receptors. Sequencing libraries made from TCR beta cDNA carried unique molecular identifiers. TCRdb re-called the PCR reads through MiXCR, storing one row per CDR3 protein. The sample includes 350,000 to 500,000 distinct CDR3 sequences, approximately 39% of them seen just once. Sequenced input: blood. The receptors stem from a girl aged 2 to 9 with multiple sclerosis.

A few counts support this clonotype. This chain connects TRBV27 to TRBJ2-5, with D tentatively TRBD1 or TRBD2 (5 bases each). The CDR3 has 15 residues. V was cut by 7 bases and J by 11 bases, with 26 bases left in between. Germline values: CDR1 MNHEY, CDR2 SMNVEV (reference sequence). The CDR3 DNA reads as TGTGCCAGCACCAATAATCCCACGGGTGGGGGAGAGCAGTACTTC. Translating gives CASTNNPTGGGEQYF.

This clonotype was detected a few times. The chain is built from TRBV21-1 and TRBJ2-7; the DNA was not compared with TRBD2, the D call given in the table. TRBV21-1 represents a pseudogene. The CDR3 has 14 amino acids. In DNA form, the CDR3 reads TGTGCCACAATTAGTCTTGGAGGCCTCTACGAGCAGTACTTC. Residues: CATISLGGLYEQYF.

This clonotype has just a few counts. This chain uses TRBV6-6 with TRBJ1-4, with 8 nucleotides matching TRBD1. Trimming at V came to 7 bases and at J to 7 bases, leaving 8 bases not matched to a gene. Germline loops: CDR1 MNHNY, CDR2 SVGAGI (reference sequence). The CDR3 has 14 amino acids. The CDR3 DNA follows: TGTGCCAGCAACCGACAGGGGTCCGGTGAAAAACTGTTTTTT. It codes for CASNRQGSGEKLFF.

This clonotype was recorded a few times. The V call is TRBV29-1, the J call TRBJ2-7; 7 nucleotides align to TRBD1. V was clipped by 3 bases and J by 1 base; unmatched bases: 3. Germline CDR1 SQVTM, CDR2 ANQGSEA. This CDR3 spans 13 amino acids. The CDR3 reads CSVETGISYEQYF. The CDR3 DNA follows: TGCAGCGTTGAGACAGGGATATCCTACGAGCAGTACTTC.

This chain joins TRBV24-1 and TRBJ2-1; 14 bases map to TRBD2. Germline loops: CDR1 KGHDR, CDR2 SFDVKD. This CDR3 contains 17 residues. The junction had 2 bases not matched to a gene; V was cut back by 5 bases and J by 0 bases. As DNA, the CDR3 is TGTGCCACCAGTGGGGGACTAGCGGGGGCCTCCTACAATGAGCAGTTCTTC. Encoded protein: CATSGGLAGASYNEQFF.

CDR3 amino acids: CASSLGRLNEQFF. The CDR3 region has the DNA TGTGCCAGCAGCTTAGGACGGCTCAATGAGCAGTTCTTC. The rearrangement uses TRBV11-2 and TRBJ2-1; D gene uncertain. The V gene lost 1 base and the J gene lost 6 bases, with 7 bases spanning the gap. Germline lookup yields CDR1 SGHAT and CDR2 FQNNGV. The CDR3 covers 13 residues.

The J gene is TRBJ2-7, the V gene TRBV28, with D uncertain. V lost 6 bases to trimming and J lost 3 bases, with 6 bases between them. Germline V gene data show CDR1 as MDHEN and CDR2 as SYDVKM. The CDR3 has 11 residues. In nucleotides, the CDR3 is TGTGCCAGCAGACAAGACTACGAGCAGTACTTC. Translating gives CASRQDYEQYF. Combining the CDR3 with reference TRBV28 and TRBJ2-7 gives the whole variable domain DVKVTQSSRYLVKRTGEKVFLECVQDMDHENMFWYRQDPGLGLRLIYFSYDVKMKEKGDIPEGYSVSREKKERFSLILESASTNQTSMYLCASRQDYEQYFGPGTRLTVT.

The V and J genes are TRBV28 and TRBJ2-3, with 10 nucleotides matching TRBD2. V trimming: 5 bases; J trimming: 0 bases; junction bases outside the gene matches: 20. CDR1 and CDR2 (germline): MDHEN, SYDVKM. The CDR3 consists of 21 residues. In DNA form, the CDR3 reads TGTGCCAGCAGTCGAACCTCGGCTAGCGGGAGTTTGTGGTTGAGCACAGATACGCAGTATTTT. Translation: CASSRTSASGSLWLSTDTQYF.

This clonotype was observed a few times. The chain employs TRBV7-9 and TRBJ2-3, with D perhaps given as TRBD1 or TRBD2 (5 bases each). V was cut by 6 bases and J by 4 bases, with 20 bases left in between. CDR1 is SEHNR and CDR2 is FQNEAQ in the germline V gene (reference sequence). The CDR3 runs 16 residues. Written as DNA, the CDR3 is TGTGCCAGCAGTATCTCTGGGGGAAGCACCCCAGATACGCAGTATTTT. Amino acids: CASSISGGSTPDTQYF.

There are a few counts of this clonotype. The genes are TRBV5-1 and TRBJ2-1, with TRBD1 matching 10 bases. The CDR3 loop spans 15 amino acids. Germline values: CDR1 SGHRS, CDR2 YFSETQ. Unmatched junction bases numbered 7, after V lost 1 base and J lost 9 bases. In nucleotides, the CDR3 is TGCGCCAGCAGCTTGTCCGTAGGGACAGGGGCTGAGCAGTTCTTC. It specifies CASSLSVGTGAEQFF.